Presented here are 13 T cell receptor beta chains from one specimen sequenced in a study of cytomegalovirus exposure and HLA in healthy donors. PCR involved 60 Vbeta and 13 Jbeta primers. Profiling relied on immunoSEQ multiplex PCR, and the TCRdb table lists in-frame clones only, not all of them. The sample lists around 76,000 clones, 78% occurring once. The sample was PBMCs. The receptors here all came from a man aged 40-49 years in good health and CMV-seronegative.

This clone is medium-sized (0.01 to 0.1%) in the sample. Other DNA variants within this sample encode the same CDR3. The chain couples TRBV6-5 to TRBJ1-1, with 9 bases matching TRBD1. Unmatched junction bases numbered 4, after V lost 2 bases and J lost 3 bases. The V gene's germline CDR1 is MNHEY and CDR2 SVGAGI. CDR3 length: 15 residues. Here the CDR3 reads CASSYSRTGDTEAFF. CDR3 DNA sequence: TGTGCCAGCAGTTACAGTAGGACAGGGGACACTGAAGCTTTCTTT.

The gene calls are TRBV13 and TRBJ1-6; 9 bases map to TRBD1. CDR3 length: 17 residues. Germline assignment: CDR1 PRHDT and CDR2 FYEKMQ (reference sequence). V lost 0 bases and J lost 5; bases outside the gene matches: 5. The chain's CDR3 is CASSLGDRGLNNSPLHF. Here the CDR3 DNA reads TGTGCCAGCAGCTTAGGGGACAGGGGACTCAATAATTCACCCCTCCACTTT.

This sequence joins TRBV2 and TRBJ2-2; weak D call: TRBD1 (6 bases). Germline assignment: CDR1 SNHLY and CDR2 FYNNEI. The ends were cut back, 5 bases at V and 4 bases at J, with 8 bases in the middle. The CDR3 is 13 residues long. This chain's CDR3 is CASSSTGTGELFF. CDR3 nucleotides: TGTGCCAGCAGTTCGACAGGCACCGGGGAGCTGTTTTTT.

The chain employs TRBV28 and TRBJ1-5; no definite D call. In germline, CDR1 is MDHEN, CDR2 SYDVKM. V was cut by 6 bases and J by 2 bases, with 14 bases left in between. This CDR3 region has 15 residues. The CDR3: CASSSGGSGNQPQHF. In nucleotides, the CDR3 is TGTGCCAGCAGCTCAGGTGGGTCAGGCAATCAGCCCCAGCATTTT.

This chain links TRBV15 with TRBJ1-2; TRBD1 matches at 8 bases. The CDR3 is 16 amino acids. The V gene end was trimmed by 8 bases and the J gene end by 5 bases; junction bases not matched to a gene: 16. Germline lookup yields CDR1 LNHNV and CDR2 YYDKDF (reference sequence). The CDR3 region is CATGIGGDRRAYGYTF. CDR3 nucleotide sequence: TGTGCCACCGGAATAGGGGGGGACAGGCGAGCATATGGCTACACCTTC.

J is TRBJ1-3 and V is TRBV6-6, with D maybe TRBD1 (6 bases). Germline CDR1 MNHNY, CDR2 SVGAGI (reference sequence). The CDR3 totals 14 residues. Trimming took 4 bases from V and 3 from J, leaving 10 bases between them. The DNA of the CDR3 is TGTGCCAGCAGTTCACAGGGACGTGGAAACACCATATATTTT. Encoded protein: CASSSQGRGNTIYF.

This CDR3 is CASSLAGVTTNEKLFF. CDR3 coding DNA: TGTGCCAGCAGCTTGGCCGGAGTCACAACTAATGAAAAACTGTTTTTT. The chain has TRBV5-8 and TRBJ1-4; the D is unclear. Trimming pared 0 bases from V and 0 bases from J, leaving 9 bases between. The CDR3 loop spans 16 amino acids. CDR1 is SGHTS, CDR2 YDEGEE, per germline.

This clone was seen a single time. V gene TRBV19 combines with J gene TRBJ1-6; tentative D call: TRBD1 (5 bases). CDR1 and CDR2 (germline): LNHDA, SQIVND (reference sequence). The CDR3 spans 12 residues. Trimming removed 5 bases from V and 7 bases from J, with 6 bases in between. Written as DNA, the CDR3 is TGTGCCAGTAGTGACAGAAATTCACCCCTCCACTTT. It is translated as CASSDRNSPLHF.

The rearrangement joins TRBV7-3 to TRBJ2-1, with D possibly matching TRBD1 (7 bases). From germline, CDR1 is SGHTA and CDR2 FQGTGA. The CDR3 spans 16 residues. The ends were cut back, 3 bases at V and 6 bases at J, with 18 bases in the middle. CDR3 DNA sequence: TGTGCCAGCAGCTTTCAGGGGGGCGTGCCATCCAATGAGCAGTTCTTC. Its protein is CASSFQGGVPSNEQFF. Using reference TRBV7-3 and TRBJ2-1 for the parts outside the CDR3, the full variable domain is GAGVSQTPSNKVTEKGKYVELRCDPISGHTALYWYRQSLGQGPEFLIYFQGTGAADDSGLPNDRFFAVRPEGSVSTLKIQRTERGDSAVYLCASSFQGGVPSNEQFFGPGTRLTVL.

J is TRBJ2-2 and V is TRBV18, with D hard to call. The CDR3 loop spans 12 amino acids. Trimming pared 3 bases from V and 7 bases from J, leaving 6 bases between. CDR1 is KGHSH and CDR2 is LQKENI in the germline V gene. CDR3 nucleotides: TGTGCCAGCTCACCCCGTAACGGGGAGCTGTTTTTT. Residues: CASSPRNGELFF.

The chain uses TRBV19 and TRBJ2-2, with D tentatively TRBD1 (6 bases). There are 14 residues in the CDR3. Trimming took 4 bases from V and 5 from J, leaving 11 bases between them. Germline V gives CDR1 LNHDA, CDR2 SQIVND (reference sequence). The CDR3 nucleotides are TGTGCCAGTAGTAAGCGGACAGCAACCGGGGAGCTGTTTTTT. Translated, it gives CASSKRTATGELFF.

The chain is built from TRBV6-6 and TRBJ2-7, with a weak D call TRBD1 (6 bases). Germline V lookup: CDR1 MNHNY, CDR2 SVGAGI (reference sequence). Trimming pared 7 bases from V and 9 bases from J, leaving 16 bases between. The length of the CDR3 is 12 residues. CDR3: CASTPGLGGQYF. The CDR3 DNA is TGTGCCAGCACACCAGGGCTAGGGGGGCAGTACTTC.

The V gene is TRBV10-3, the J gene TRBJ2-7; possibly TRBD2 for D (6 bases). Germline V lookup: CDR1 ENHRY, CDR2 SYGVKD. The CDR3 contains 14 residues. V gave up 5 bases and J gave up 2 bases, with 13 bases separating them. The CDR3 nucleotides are TGTGCCATCAGTTTCCGGGAGAATCCCTACGAGCAGTACTTC. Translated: CAISFRENPYEQYF.